This TCR beta chain appears in the sequencing data of a study of shared clonotypes between healthy human individuals (dated by TCRdb to the early 2020s). Regarding the study in general: A couple of women and a few men aged 18 to 49 years were included in the cohort. For each donor, CD4 naive and CD4 memory were each given three plates, CD8 naive was given two plates, and CD8 memory was given one plate. Blood TCR repertoires of about five healthy adults were deeply sequenced to estimate repertoire size and the extent of clonotype sharing between individuals. Different laboratories and diverse techniques were used to prepare libraries and sequence TCR repertoires, to increase sequencing depth and limit assay-specific biases. Leukapheresis yielded between about 0.9 and 9.5 billion PBMCs per donor.

With regard to this clone: The antigen it binds to is not known. No much larger clonotype is one base removed from it; base qualities were not supplied.

The donors were healthy, HIV-negative adults with no recently reported acute infections or vaccinations. Every donor was a Caucasian adult living in Nashville, Tennessee, USA. Magnetic negative selection was used to enrich CD4+ T cells, after which naive cells were positively selected on CD45RA and the negative fraction became the memory subset. Blood was collected by leukapheresis, and PBMCs were isolated by Ficoll-Histopaque density gradient centrifugation and then cryopreserved in liquid nitrogen vapor phase. Analytical flow cytometry was used to check the purity and quantity of every magnetically sorted T cell population. Each sorted fraction had its genomic DNA isolated and then quantified by UV absorbance on a Nanodrop 2000c. Overall study results and their limits: Pairwise subsampling indicated that sequencing depth was expected to affect the degree of clonotype sharing among donors. Compared with non-shared clonotypes, clonotypes shared by all four sorted-subset donors had higher generation probabilities. Because the study included a small number of donors, the genetic and exposure-history diversity represented was limited. Rarefaction of sorted-subset datasets indicated incomplete sequencing despite the large sequencing depth. Sampling was restricted to blood, and TCR repertoires in tissues likely differ from the TCR repertoires found in blood. Across a handful of donors, about 4.5% of naive CD4, more than 3% of naive CD8, approximately 2.5% of memory CD4, and around 0.4% of memory CD8 clonotypes were shared. Estimated clonotype richness was generally larger for naive than for memory subsets.

The germline V gene supplies CDR1 SNHLY and CDR2 FYNNEI. The CDR3 numbers 14 residues from cysteine through phenylalanine. The entry retains the CDR3 DNA only, 42 bases that are in frame from base 1. V and J lose 4 bases and 4 bases, and a span of 12 bases separates them. Using the deep immunoSEQ assay, TCR CDR3 regions were amplified from genomic DNA by multiplex PCR. For each cell subset, the extracted genomic DNA was distributed evenly across all wells of several immunoSEQ 96-well plates, and each plate served as one replicate. Each replicate PCR for sorted subsets received roughly 0.2 ug genomic DNA, equal to about 30,000 T cell genomes. The purified libraries were quantified using a Qubit 3.0 fluorometer, sized with a Bioanalyzer 2100, and then quantified again using the KAPA Library Quantification kit. Each immunoSEQ 96-well plate was sequenced on its own single-read 150-cycle Illumina NextSeq 550 flow cell. Per the source publication's procedure: Because the immunoSEQ output held only junctional sequences and lacked quality scores, the filtering could not match the filtering applied to full-length reads. To assign V/J genes and CDR3, sequences were annotated against IMGT germline references using PyIR, a Python wrapper for IgBLAST v1.9. Reads were removed for weak V/J assignments (E-value above 1e-6), missing CDR3, stop codons, out-of-frame junctions, or ambiguous translated residues. A V3J clonotype was defined by an identical inferred V gene, J gene, and CDR3 amino acid sequence. Percentage overlap between repertoires was calculated by dividing the number of shared unique clonotypes by the size of the smaller repertoire. Richness of each repertoire was evaluated using RTK rarefaction, the Chao1 estimator, and Recon v2.1 estimates of unobserved clonotypes. Generation probabilities were computed with OLGA for all TCRbeta clonotypes obtained by the gDNA method from several donors. This immuneACCESS table, as held by TCRdb, lists in-frame sequences with V and J called but not all clones. Of the missing ones, under half trace to an unresolved V gene in checked studies; the others have no known cause. The DNA was the basis for D and trimming; V, J and clone size are from that table. A total of some 2.3 million clones appear in this sample, just over 90% of them only once. The ten largest clonotypes hold 0.39% of the sample.

The sequenced sample consisted of naive CD4+ T cells from PBMCs. Taken with the paper, the label for cell subset or site translates to: CD45RA+ positively selected. Here the chain combines TRBV2 and TRBJ2-3; the D gene is perhaps TRBD2, on 5 matching bases. The TCR comes from a man between 18 and 29 years old in good health. Some clones in this sample may be carry-over from other donors' samples. The CDR3 in this case is CASSVAFGADTQYF. The nucleotides read TGTGCCAGCAGTGTTGCATTCGGGGCAGATACGCAGTATTTT. The variable domain in full, with residues beyond the CDR3 obtained from the reference TRBV2 and TRBJ2-3 genes, is EPEVTQTPSHQVTQMGQEVILRCVPISNHLYFYWYRQILGQKVEFLVSFYNNEISEKSEIFDDQFSVERPDGSNFTLKIRSTKLEDSAMYFCASSVAFGADTQYFGPGTRLTVL.